The TCR beta chain described here comes from a study of tumor and adjacent non-tumor tissue in lung cancer. For the study at large: Histology: 12 adenocarcinoma, 2 squamous cell carcinoma, 1 small cell lung cancer. Patients were aged about 30 to 80, nine to eleven men and about five women, stage I to III. About 4.17 million productive TCRbeta reads were obtained per sample on average.

TCRbeta libraries were built with three rounds of nested PCR, modified from ARM-PCR. TCRdb ran MiXCR on the multiplex PCR reads and lists one entry per CDR3 protein. The repertoire holds about 43,000 distinct CDR3 sequences, with 60% as singletons. This clonotype has only a few counts. Germline CDR1 reads DFQATT; CDR2 reads SNEGSKA (reference sequence). The CDR3 loop spans 15 amino acids. This sample's RNA came from whole unsorted tissue. The normal lung tissue was taken more than 3 cm from the tumor edge. Between August and November 2014, newly diagnosed, chemotherapy-naive lung cancer patients underwent thoracic surgery in China.

This sequence was found in a man in his forties or fifties with non-small cell lung cancer. Sequencing was carried out using distant non-tumor lung tissue. The chain has TRBV20-1 and TRBJ2-3; maybe TRBD2 (6 bases). DNA for the CDR3: TGCGGTGAGCTAGGTCGGCCTAGCGGCACAGATACGCAGTATTTT. Protein product: CGELGRPSGTDTQYF.